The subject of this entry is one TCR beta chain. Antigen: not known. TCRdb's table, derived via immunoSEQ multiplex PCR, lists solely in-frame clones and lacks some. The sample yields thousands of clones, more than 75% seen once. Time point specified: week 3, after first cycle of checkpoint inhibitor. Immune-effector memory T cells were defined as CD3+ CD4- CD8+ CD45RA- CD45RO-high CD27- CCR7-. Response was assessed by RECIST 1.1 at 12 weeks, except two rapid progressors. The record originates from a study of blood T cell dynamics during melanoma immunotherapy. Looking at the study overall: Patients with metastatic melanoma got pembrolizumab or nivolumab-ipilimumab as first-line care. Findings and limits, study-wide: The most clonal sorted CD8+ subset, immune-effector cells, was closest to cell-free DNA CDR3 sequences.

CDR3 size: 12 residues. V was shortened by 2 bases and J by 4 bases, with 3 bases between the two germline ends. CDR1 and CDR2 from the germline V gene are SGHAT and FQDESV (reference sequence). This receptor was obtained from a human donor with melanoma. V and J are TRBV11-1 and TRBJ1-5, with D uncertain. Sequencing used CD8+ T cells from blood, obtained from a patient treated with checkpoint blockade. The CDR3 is CASSLRNQPQHF. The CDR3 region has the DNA TGTGCCAGCAGCTTAAGAAATCAGCCCCAGCATTTT.